The source of this T cell receptor beta chain is a study of a mutant IDH1 vaccine in newly diagnosed glioma (dated by TCRdb to 2020 to 2023). About the full investigation: Patients received eight vaccinations in weeks 1, 3, 5, 7, 11, 15, 19 and 23, corresponding to visits V03 through V10. Vaccination was initiated 4-6 weeks after radiotherapy alone, or concurrently with temozolomide cycles in the chemotherapy-containing groups. Of the approximately 30 treated patients, around 62% were male and about 40% were female, and a mean age of around 40 years was recorded. Before enrollment, most patients had been given radiochemotherapy with temozolomide as standard therapy, while the rest had received either radiotherapy alone or temozolomide alone. Peripheral blood was drawn at six visits: V03 (baseline), V05, V07, V10, V12 and V13. Longitudinal TCRB deep sequencing was done for 20 to 25 treated patients, wherever samples were available for exploratory analyses. Study-level results and caveats: No apparent relationship was observed between pseudoprogression and alterations in the top peripheral T cell clonotypes detected by TCRB sequencing. Selection of PBMC samples for TCRB deep sequencing was based on availability. Vaccine-induced immune responses across multiple MHC alleles were detected in approximately 94% of patients. The authors stated that sample limitations prevented analyses of patient blood samples from being reproduced.

Taken with the paper, the label for time point translates to: week 23, last vaccination. Every vaccine dose consisted of 300 ug of a 20-mer mutant IDH1 peptide in Montanide, administered subcutaneously together with topical imiquimod. All donors had newly diagnosed IDH1-mutant astrocytomas of WHO grade 3 or 4 that showed loss of nuclear ATRX. The samples were drawn from NOA16, a multicentre, single-arm, open-label phase I trial in Germany that tested a mutant IDH1 peptide vaccine in humans for the first time. Genomic DNA for TCRB sequencing was extracted from EDTA blood using the DNeasy Blood and Tissue Kit. Library generation was performed with the immunoSEQ multiplex PCR assay. Following the manufacturer's protocol, the hsTCRB Kit was used to amplify rearranged TCR beta chain sequences. An Illumina MiSeq was used to sequence the TCRB libraries. The study's processing was this. Demultiplexing, trimming and gene mapping were performed with the kit vendor's proprietary platform. Held by TCRdb, this immuneACCESS table contains in-frame sequences only and omits some clones. Under half of the omission traces to an unresolved V gene where checked; the cause of the rest is unknown. V and J calls and clone size are those listed in that table; D and trimming were worked out from the DNA. Here the sample has around 76,000 clones; 75% to 90% occur a single time. Over 0.6% of the sample rests with the top ten.

About this clone: What this receptor recognizes is not known. Base quality data are lacking; no much larger clone is found one base away.

From the cysteine through the phenylalanine, the CDR3 covers 13 amino acids. The kept DNA is CDR3 alone, 39 bases in frame from the first base. The CDR1 and CDR2 encoded by the germline V gene are SGHAT and FQNNGV. V is cut by 5 bases and J by 7 bases, and the space between the germline ends is 13 bases. This sample comprised PBMCs, obtained from a glioma patient whose treatment included an IDH1 peptide vaccine. This sequence originates from a woman aged 50 to 65 with glioma. The V and J segments used are TRBV11-2 and TRBJ2-3; the D region possibly corresponds to TRBD2 (6 bases align). The CDR3 has the sequence CASSLGTVNTQYF. The DNA is TGTGCCAGCAGCCTGGGGACTGTGAATACGCAGTATTTT. Outside the CDR3, residues come from the reference TRBV11-2 and TRBJ2-3 proteins, so the full variable domain is: EAGVAQSPRYKIIEKRQSVAFWCNPISGHATLYWYQQILGQGPKLLIQFQNNGVVDDSQLPKDRFSAERLKGVDSTLKIQPAKLEDSAVYLCASSLGTVNTQYFGPGTRLTVL.